Shown below are 9 T cell receptor beta chains from a single sample sequenced in a study of cytomegalovirus exposure and HLA in healthy donors. PCR involved 60 Vbeta and 13 Jbeta primers. Data came from immunoSEQ multiplex PCR; TCRdb stores just in-frame clones and leaves some out. This sample carries 100,000 to 150,000 clones, 65% to 80% of them seen once, and the ten largest clones take more than 4%. The sample taken for sequencing was PBMCs. The receptors were gathered from a male donor in good health and CMV-seropositive.

The rearrangement links TRBV5-1 to TRBJ2-2; 9 nucleotides line up with TRBD2. The CDR3 covers 16 residues. The germline V gene encodes CDR1 SGHRS and CDR2 YFSETQ. With V trimmed by 0 bases and J by 1 base, 1 base remained unmatched. The CDR3 nucleotides are TGCGCCAGCAGCTTGGGACTAGCGGAGAACACCGGGGAGCTGTTTTTT. Its translation: CASSLGLAENTGELFF.

About this clone: Mismatch with germline at one junction end may stem from a read error. V and J are TRBV7-9 and TRBJ2-5; 8 positions agree with TRBD2. The CDR3 loop spans 16 amino acids. Germline CDR1 is SEHNR and CDR2 is FQNEAQ (reference sequence). CDR3 DNA: TGTTCCAGCAGCCGATCAGGTCGGGGGGGAGAGGAGACCCAGTACTTC. Translated, it gives CSSSRSGRGGEETQYF.

The rearrangement links TRBV23-1 to TRBJ1-6; D not certain. TRBV23-1 is sorted into the ORF group, with uncertain function. This CDR3 has 15 residues. Trimming took 10 bases from V and 0 from J, leaving 13 bases between them. The CDR3 protein is CATYPLGSYNSPLHF. The CDR3 DNA follows: TGCGCCACCTACCCTCTAGGCTCCTATAATTCACCCCTCCACTTT.

The chain couples TRBV6-5 to TRBJ2-7; 8 positions agree with TRBD2. The CDR3 runs to 16 residues. Germline V gene lookup returns CDR1 MNHEY and CDR2 SVGAGI. J gave up 3 bases and V 0 bases, and 7 bases lay outside the gene matches. The CDR3, as DNA: TGTGCCAGCAGTTACTCGGGCAGCGGGAGCCTCTACGAGCAGTACTTC. Its protein is CASSYSGSGSLYEQYF.

Written as DNA, the CDR3 is TGTGCCAGCAGTGAAGCCCAGTTAGCGGGGGGGCAATTCATTCAGTACTTC. Protein product: CASSEAQLAGGQFIQYF. The chain joins TRBV6-1 to TRBJ2-4, with 11 bases aligning to TRBD2. V trimming: 0 bases; J trimming: 9 bases; junction bases outside the gene matches: 10. CDR3 size: 17 residues. Germline CDR1 MNHNS, CDR2 SASEGT.

The chain uses TRBV7-3 and TRBJ2-1, with 16 bases identical to TRBD2. This CDR3 spans 16 amino acids. The J segment lost 7 bases and the V segment lost 6 bases, leaving 6 bases of the junction unmatched. Germline V lookup: CDR1 SGHTA, CDR2 FQGTGA. The CDR3 reads CASRSGTSGRGNEQFF. The CDR3 DNA follows: TGTGCCAGCAGATCCGGGACTAGCGGGAGGGGAAATGAGCAGTTCTTC.

The V and J genes are TRBV7-2 and TRBJ1-3, with D uncertain. V lost 7 bases and J lost 2, with 12 bases in between. This CDR3 comprises 14 residues. Germline CDR1 is SGHTA and CDR2 is FQGNSA. The CDR3 is CASTMTRTGNTIYF. The CDR3 region has the DNA TGTGCCAGCACCATGACACGCACTGGAAACACCATATATTTT. The entire variable domain, with the rest obtained from reference TRBV7-2 and TRBJ1-3, is as follows: GAGVSQSPSNKVTEKGKDVELRCDPISGHTALYWYRQSLGQGLEFLIYFQGNSAPDKSGLPSDRFSAERTGGSVSTLTIQRTQQEDSAVYLCASTMTRTGNTIYFGEGSWLTVV.

V is TRBV6-4 and J is TRBJ2-1; 8 bases fit TRBD1. This CDR3 has 16 amino acids. V shed 0 bases and J 2 bases; nucleotides not matched to a gene: 3. The germline gives CDR1 MRHNA, CDR2 SNTAGT. CDR3 residues: CASSDSGTGPYNEQFF. The DNA of the CDR3 is TGTGCCAGCAGTGACTCGGGGACAGGCCCCTACAATGAGCAGTTCTTC.

The chain uses TRBV13 and TRBJ2-1, with TRBD2 matching over 12 bases. The CDR3 loop spans 17 amino acids. Germline V gene data show CDR1 as PRHDT and CDR2 as FYEKMQ (reference sequence). V was pared by 5 bases and J by 5 bases, with 10 bases of the junction left unmatched. CDR3 nucleotide sequence: TGTGCCAGCAGCCAGCAGACTAGCGGGGGAAGGGACAATGAGCAGTTCTTC. It encodes CASSQQTSGGRDNEQFF. Supplemented by reference TRBV13 and TRBJ2-1, the full variable domain reads AAGVIQSPRHLIKEKRETATLKCYPIPRHDTVYWYQQGPGQDPQFLISFYEKMQSDKGSIPDRFSAQQFSDYHSELNMSSLELGDSALYFCASSQQTSGGRDNEQFFGPGTRLTVL.